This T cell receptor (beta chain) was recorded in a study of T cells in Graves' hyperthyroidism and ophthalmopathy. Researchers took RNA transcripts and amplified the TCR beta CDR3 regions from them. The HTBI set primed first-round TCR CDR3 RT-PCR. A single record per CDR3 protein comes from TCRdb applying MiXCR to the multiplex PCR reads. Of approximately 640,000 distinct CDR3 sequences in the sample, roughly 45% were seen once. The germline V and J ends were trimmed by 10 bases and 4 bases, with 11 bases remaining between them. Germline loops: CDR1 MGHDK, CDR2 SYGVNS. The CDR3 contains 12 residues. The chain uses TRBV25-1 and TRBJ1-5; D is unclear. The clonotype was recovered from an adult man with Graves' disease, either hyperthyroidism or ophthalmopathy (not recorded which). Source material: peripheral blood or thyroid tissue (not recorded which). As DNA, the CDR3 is TGTGCCAAGAGTTACGGGAATCAGCCCCAGCATTTT. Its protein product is CAKSYGNQPQHF.